This T cell receptor (beta chain) was recovered during a study of CD8 T cells in Susac syndrome. The study, taken as a whole, reports: That the number of individuals in its TCR sequencing and HLA analysis was relatively small was acknowledged by the study.

Reverse transcription of roughly 0.5 to 1 ug RNA was carried out with random hexamers. Each CDR3 protein gets one entry after TCRdb re-called the immunoSEQ multiplex PCR reads with MiXCR. The table has some 150,000 distinct CDR3 sequences, around 95% seen once. In the case of this clonotype: Its antigen remains unidentified.

What was sequenced was CD4+ T cells from PBMCs. The clonotype was recovered from a human donor with Susac syndrome.

DNA for the CDR3: TGCGCCAGCAGCTTTACAGGGGACGCGTACGAGCAGTACTTC. Protein: CASSFTGDAYEQYF. The rearrangement links TRBV5-1 to TRBJ2-7; the match to TRBD1 covers 7 bases. J was trimmed by 4 bases and V by 2 bases; bases with no gene match: 6. The V gene's germline CDR1 is SGHRS and CDR2 YFSETQ. The CDR3 length is 14 residues.